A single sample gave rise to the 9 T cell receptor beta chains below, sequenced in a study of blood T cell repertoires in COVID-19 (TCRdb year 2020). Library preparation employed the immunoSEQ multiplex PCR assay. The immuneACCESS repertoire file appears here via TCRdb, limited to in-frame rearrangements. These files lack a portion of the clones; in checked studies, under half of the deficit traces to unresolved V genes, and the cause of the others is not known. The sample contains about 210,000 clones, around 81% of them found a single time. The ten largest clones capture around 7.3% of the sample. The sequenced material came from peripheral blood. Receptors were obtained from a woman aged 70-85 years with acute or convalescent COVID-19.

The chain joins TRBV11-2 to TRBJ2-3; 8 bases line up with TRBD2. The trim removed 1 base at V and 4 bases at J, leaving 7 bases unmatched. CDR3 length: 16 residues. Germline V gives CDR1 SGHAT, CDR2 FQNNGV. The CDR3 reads CASSLGGRGAADTQYF. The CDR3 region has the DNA TGTGCCAGCAGCTTAGGGGGGCGGGGGGCCGCAGATACGCAGTATTTT.

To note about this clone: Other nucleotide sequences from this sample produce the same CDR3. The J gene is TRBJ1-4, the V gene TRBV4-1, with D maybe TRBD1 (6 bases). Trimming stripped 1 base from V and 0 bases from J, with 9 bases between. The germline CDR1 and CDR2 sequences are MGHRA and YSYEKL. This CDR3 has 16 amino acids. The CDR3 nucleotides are TGCGCCAGCAGCCAAGGGACAGTTGCAACTAATGAAAAACTGTTTTTT. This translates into CASSQGTVATNEKLFF.

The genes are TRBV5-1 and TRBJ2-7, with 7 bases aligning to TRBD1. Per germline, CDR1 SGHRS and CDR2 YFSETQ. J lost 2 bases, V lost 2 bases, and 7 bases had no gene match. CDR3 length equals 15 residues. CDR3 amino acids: CASSLGGAGPYEQYF. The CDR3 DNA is TGCGCCAGCAGCTTAGGGGGCGCGGGTCCCTACGAGCAGTACTTC.

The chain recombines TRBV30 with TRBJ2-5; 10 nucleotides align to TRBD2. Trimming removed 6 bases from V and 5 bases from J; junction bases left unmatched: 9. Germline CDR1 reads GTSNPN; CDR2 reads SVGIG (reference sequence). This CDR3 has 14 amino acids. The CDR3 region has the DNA TGTGCCTGCACCAAGCGGGGGGGAGCGGAGACCCAGTACTTC. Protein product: CACTKRGGAETQYF.

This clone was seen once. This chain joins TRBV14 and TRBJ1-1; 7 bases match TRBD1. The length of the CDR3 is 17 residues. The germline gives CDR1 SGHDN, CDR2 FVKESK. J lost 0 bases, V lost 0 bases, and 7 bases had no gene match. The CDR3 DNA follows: TGTGCCAGCAGCCAAGAGTATGGGACAGTCATGAACACTGAAGCTTTCTTT. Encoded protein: CASSQEYGTVMNTEAFF.

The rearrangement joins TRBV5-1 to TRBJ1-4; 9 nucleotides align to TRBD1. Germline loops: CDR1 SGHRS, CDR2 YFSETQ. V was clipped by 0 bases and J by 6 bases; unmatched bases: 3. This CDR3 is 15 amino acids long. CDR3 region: CASSLEGQGDEKLFF. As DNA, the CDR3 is TGCGCCAGCAGCTTGGAGGGACAGGGCGATGAAAAACTGTTTTTT.

CDR3 sequence (DNA): TGTGCCAGTGGGACAGGGGCCTCCTATAATTCACCCCTCCACTTT. Translated, it gives CASGTGASYNSPLHF. V usage is TRBV19 and J usage is TRBJ1-6, with 10 nucleotides matching TRBD1. V lost 8 bases, J lost 0 bases, and 1 base stayed unmatched. The length of the CDR3 is 15 residues. Per the germline V gene, CDR1 is LNHDA and CDR2 is SQIVND (reference sequence).

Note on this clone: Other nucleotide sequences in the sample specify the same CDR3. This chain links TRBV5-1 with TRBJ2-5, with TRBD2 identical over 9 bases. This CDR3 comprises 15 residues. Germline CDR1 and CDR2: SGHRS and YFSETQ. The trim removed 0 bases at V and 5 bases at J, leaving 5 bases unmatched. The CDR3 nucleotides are TGCGCCAGCAGCTTGGGCGGGGGGGCCCGGGAGACCCAGTACTTC. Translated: CASSLGGGARETQYF.

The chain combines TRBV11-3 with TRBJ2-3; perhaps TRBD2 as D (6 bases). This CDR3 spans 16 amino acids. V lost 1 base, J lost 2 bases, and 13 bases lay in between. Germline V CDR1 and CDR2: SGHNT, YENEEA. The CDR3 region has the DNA TGTGCCAGCAGCTTAGGAGGCGGGGTATCCACAGATACGCAGTATTTT. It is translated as CASSLGGGVSTDTQYF.